The 14 T cell receptor beta chains below were found in one sample sequenced in a study of T cells in tumors after PD-1 blockade (dated by TCRdb to about 2019). Libraries came from the immunoSEQ multiplex PCR assay. This immuneACCESS table, as held by TCRdb, lists in-frame sequences with V and J called but not all clones. Of the missing ones, under half trace to an unresolved V gene in checked studies; the others have no known cause. The sample profile shows approximately 50,000 clones; under 85% of them were found once. The top ten clonotypes cover around 9.3% of the sample. The sample here was PBMCs, taken before anti-PD-1 therapy. All receptors come from a human donor with advanced basal cell or squamous cell carcinoma (not recorded which).

The rearrangement uses TRBV10-1 and TRBJ2-3; D unresolved. Germline assignment: CDR1 WNHNN and CDR2 SYGVQD (reference sequence). This CDR3 is 13 amino acids long. V shed 8 bases and J shed 1 base, with 10 bases lying between them. The CDR3 loop reads CASPDGCTDTQYF. Here the CDR3 DNA reads TGCGCCAGCCCGGACGGTTGCACAGATACGCAGTATTTT.

J is TRBJ2-3 and V is TRBV27, with 7 bases fitting TRBD1. V was clipped by 0 bases and J by 9 bases; unmatched bases: 3. This CDR3 region has 13 residues. Per germline, CDR1 MNHEY and CDR2 SMNVEV (reference sequence). Here the CDR3 reads CASSLSRQGTQYF. CDR3 in DNA: TGTGCCAGCAGTTTATCCCGACAGGGAACGCAGTATTTT.

Written as DNA, the CDR3 is TGCGCCAGCAGCCAAAACCGGGATATGAGGTCACCCCTCCACTTT. Protein sequence: CASSQNRDMRSPLHF. This chain uses TRBV4-1 with TRBJ1-6; D not resolved. Germline V gene lookup returns CDR1 MGHRA and CDR2 YSYEKL. With 2 bases removed from V and 10 bases from J, the gap between germline ends came to 15 bases. CDR3 length: 15 amino acids.

The V call is TRBV5-6, the J call TRBJ1-2; D remains unclear. Germline V gene sequence: CDR1 SGHDT, CDR2 YYEEEE. V lost 2 bases, J lost 6 bases, and 11 bases lay in between. This CDR3 has 13 amino acids. The CDR3 DNA follows: TGTGCCAGCAGCTTATCTCTGGAGGATGGCTACACCTTC. This codes for CASSLSLEDGYTF.

This clone is termed medium-sized (0.01 to 0.1%). The chain uses TRBV24-1 and TRBJ1-4; 7 positions match TRBD1. The CDR3 is made up of 16 amino acids. V trimming: 2 bases; J trimming: 7 bases; junction bases outside the gene matches: 9. Per germline, CDR1 KGHDR and CDR2 SFDVKD. CDR3 nucleotides: TGTGCCACCAGTGATTGGGACAGCGGGGGCGGTGAAAAACTGTTTTTT. It is translated as CATSDWDSGGGEKLFF.

This chain links TRBV27 with TRBJ1-2; 7 bases are shared with TRBD1. The germline CDR1 and CDR2 sequences are MNHEY and SMNVEV (reference sequence). Trimming at V came to 3 bases and at J to 2 bases, leaving 18 bases not matched to a gene. This CDR3 has 19 amino acids. The CDR3 sequence: CASSFPAPATGKMNYGYTF. Here the CDR3 DNA reads TGTGCCAGCAGTTTCCCCGCCCCCGCGACAGGGAAAATGAACTATGGCTACACCTTC.

This chain connects TRBV2 to TRBJ1-1; 9 bases are a match to TRBD1. Germline-derived CDR1 and CDR2 are SNHLY and FYNNEI. With V trimmed by 6 bases and J by 6 bases, 8 bases remained unmatched. The CDR3 sequence is 14 residues long. The CDR3 is CASRERTGVPEAFF. Written as DNA, the CDR3 is TGTGCCAGCAGAGAGAGGACAGGGGTACCTGAAGCTTTCTTT.

The rearrangement uses TRBV6-1 and TRBJ2-6; D gene ambiguous. Trimming took off 1 base at V and 2 bases at J, with 15 bases between the two ends. The germline V gene has CDR1 MNHNS and CDR2 SASEGT. The CDR3 has 18 residues. CDR3 sequence (DNA): TGTGCCAGCAGTGAAGGCCTAGGGTTGCGAGCTGGGGCCAACGTCCTGACTTTC. This gives the protein CASSEGLGLRAGANVLTF.

The CDR3 DNA sequence: TGTGCCTCCTCAAGACTAGAGCTGTATGAGCAGTTCTTC. The encoded protein is CASSRLELYEQFF. The J gene is TRBJ2-1, the V gene TRBV19, with D perhaps matching TRBD2 (6 bases). V dropped 11 bases and J dropped 8 bases, with 19 bases sitting between them. CDR3 length: 13 residues. The germline V gene encodes CDR1 LNHDA and CDR2 SQIVND (reference sequence). The entire variable domain, with the rest obtained from reference TRBV19 and TRBJ2-1, is as follows: DGGITQSPKYLFRKEGQNVTLSCEQNLNHDAMYWYRQDPGQGLRLIYYSQIVNDFQKGDIAEGYSVSREKKESFPLTVTSAQKNPTAFYLCASSRLELYEQFFGPGTRLTVL.

The chain recombines TRBV6-1 with TRBJ1-3; a weak D match, TRBD1 (5 bases). This CDR3 has 14 amino acids. Trimming shortened V by 3 bases and J by 4 bases, and 10 bases separated the two germline ends. The germline gives CDR1 MNHNS, CDR2 SASEGT. This CDR3 is CASSEVRVGNTIYF. The CDR3 region has the DNA TGTGCCAGCAGTGAGGTCAGGGTAGGAAACACCATATATTTT.

The count of this clone is one. This chain uses TRBV7-6 with TRBJ2-2; no definite D call. The CDR3 is 13 residues long. CDR1 SGHVS and CDR2 FNYEAQ come from the germline V gene. The V gene lost 5 bases and the J gene lost 7 bases, with 11 bases spanning the gap. The CDR3 is CASSTHQFGELFF. The CDR3 region has the DNA TGTGCCAGCAGCACCCACCAGTTCGGGGAGCTGTTTTTT.

The chain uses TRBV7-7 and TRBJ2-5; 7 positions match TRBD1. The CDR3 is 15 residues long. With 5 bases clipped from V and 0 bases from J, the junction kept 6 bases outside the gene matches. CDR1 and CDR2 (germline): SSHAT, FNYEAQ (reference sequence). The CDR3 nucleotides are TGTGCCAGCAGCCCTACCGGGACAGACCAAGAGACCCAGTACTTC. Encoded protein: CASSPTGTDQETQYF. The whole variable domain, remainder taken from reference TRBV7-7 and TRBJ2-5, is GAGVSQSPRYKVTKRGQDVTLRCDPISSHATLYWYQQALGQGPEFLTYFNYEAQPDKSGLPSDRFSAERPEGSISTLTIQRTEQRDSAMYRCASSPTGTDQETQYFGPGTRLLVL.

The gene calls are TRBV7-6 and TRBJ2-1; 16 positions agree with TRBD2. Losses at the gene ends were 5 bases for V and 5 bases for J; bases not matched to a gene: 9. Germline V lookup: CDR1 SGHVS, CDR2 FNYEAQ. The CDR3 has 18 amino acids. CDR3 loop: CASSITGTSGGGHNEQFF. DNA of the CDR3: TGTGCCAGCAGCATTACCGGGACTAGCGGGGGGGGACACAATGAGCAGTTCTTC.

The chain couples TRBV28 to TRBJ1-2, with D perhaps matching TRBD1 (6 bases). The V gene's germline CDR1 is MDHEN and CDR2 SYDVKM. The V gene lost 7 bases and the J gene lost 2 bases, with 14 bases spanning the gap. The CDR3 consists of 14 residues. The CDR3: CASITTGTNYGYTF. The CDR3 DNA reads as TGTGCCAGCATCACAACCGGGACAAACTATGGCTACACCTTC.